The 29 T cell receptor beta chains listed next were all sequenced from one sample in a study of shared clonotypes between healthy human individuals. Clones were sequenced by immunoSEQ multiplex PCR, and TCRdb holds only the in-frame ones, with some missing. The repertoire holds 2 million to 2.5 million clones, with 90% to 95% as singletons. Sequenced sample: naive CD4+ T cells from PBMCs. Subset specified: CD45RA+ positively selected. These receptors came from a man between 18 and 35 years old in good health. Some clones in this sample may be carry-over from other donors' samples.

CDR3 in amino acids: CASRTGGSETQYF. In nucleotides, the CDR3 is TGTGCCAGTCGGACAGGGGGTAGCGAGACCCAGTACTTC. J is TRBJ2-5 and V is TRBV19, with 10 positions matching TRBD1. CDR3 size: 13 residues. After removal of 8 bases from V and 5 bases from J, the junction contained 5 bases not matched to a gene. Germline V CDR1 and CDR2: LNHDA, SQIVND (reference sequence).

The CDR3 bases are TGTGCCAGCAGCCCCAGAGACGGACGGACACTGAACACCGGGGAGCTGTTTTTT. Residues: CASSPRDGRTLNTGELFF. This chain uses TRBV9 with TRBJ2-2, with D maybe TRBD1 (5 bases). The CDR3 runs to 18 residues. Germline-derived CDR1 and CDR2 are SGDLS and YYNGEE. V shed 4 bases and J shed 1 base, with 20 bases lying between them.

The chain links TRBV5-1 to TRBJ2-3; maybe TRBD1 (6 bases). CDR1 SGHRS and CDR2 YFSETQ come from the germline V gene. The CDR3 consists of 15 residues. Trimming shortened V by 3 bases and J by 2 bases, and 13 bases separated the two germline ends. CDR3: CASSSGDITTDTQYF. CDR3 DNA: TGCGCCAGCAGCTCCGGGGACATTACCACAGATACGCAGTATTTT.

The chain carries TRBV6-5 and TRBJ1-1; TRBD1 aligns across 7 bases. The germline CDR1 and CDR2 sequences are MNHEY and SVGAGI. The CDR3 consists of 14 residues. The V gene end was trimmed by 7 bases and the J gene end by 4 bases; junction bases not matched to a gene: 9. The CDR3 reads CASINRGVGTEAFF. The DNA of the CDR3 is TGTGCCAGCATCAACAGGGGAGTTGGCACTGAAGCTTTCTTT.

The rearrangement uses TRBV5-1 and TRBJ1-3; tentative D call: TRBD1 (6 bases). The CDR3 has 14 residues. The germline V and J ends were trimmed by 6 bases and 2 bases, with 12 bases remaining between them. Looked up from germline, CDR1 is SGHRS and CDR2 is YFSETQ. The CDR3 DNA reads as TGCGCCAGCACGTTGGGGGGCCCTGGAAACACCATATATTTT. Its translation: CASTLGGPGNTIYF.

The rearrangement links TRBV28 to TRBJ2-1; the match to TRBD1 covers 9 bases. Germline V gene data show CDR1 as MDHEN and CDR2 as SYDVKM. Losses at the gene ends were 2 bases for V and 8 bases for J; bases not matched to a gene: 13. The CDR3 is made up of 17 amino acids. CDR3 coding DNA: TGTGCCAGCAGTTTAACTTACGGCGGGACAGGGAAGGATGAGCAGTTCTTC. This codes for CASSLTYGGTGKDEQFF.

The chain joins TRBV7-6 to TRBJ2-5, with D uncertain. Gene TRBJ2-7 matches the end of the DNA better, so the J call may be wrong. The CDR3 covers 14 residues. Germline-derived CDR1 and CDR2 are SGHVS and FNYEAQ. CDR3 coding DNA: TGTGCCAGCAGCTTGAGCACCACCCTATACGAGCAGTACTTC. Its translation: CASSLSTTLYEQYF.

The rearrangement uses TRBV28 and TRBJ2-3, with unresolved D. V lost 2 bases and J lost 5, with 5 bases in between. Per the germline V gene, CDR1 is MDHEN and CDR2 is SYDVKM. The CDR3 totals 12 residues. CDR3 region: CASSLGRDTQYF. CDR3 sequence (DNA): TGTGCCAGCAGTTTAGGTCGAGATACGCAGTATTTT. The full variable domain, its missing parts supplied by reference TRBV28 and TRBJ2-3, is DVKVTQSSRYLVKRTGEKVFLECVQDMDHENMFWYRQDPGLGLRLIYFSYDVKMKEKGDIPEGYSVSREKKERFSLILESASTNQTSMYLCASSLGRDTQYFGPGTRLTVL.

This chain links TRBV6-1 with TRBJ1-2; D is unresolved. The V end lost 2 bases, the J end lost 1 base, and 14 bases lay between the germline ends. The CDR3 is 16 amino acids. CDR1 is MNHNS, CDR2 SASEGT, per germline. CDR3 residues: CASSELPPGFNYGYTF. CDR3 DNA: TGTGCCAGCAGTGAACTACCGCCCGGATTTAACTATGGCTACACCTTC.

The V gene is TRBV5-5, the J gene TRBJ2-7; D perhaps matches TRBD2 (7 bases). V dropped 0 bases and J dropped 3 bases, with 16 bases sitting between them. The CDR3 is 16 amino acids. CDR1 and CDR2 (germline): SGHKS, YYEKEE (reference sequence). CDR3 residues: CASSLGPGGQVYEQYF. Here the CDR3 DNA reads TGTGCCAGCAGCTTGGGTCCGGGGGGCCAAGTCTACGAGCAGTACTTC.

This sequence joins TRBV5-6 and TRBJ2-7; D not certain. The CDR3 has 13 residues. In germline, CDR1 is SGHDT, CDR2 YYEEEE. Trimming took 0 bases from V and 5 from J, leaving 9 bases between them. CDR3 loop: CASSLVPMDEQYF. CDR3 bases: TGTGCCAGCAGCTTGGTACCGATGGACGAGCAGTACTTC.

This clone was counted once. This rearrangement joins TRBV30 to TRBJ1-2; D ambiguous. Germline V gene lookup returns CDR1 GTSNPN and CDR2 SVGIG (reference sequence). The CDR3 contains 14 residues. Trimming removed 5 bases from V and 4 bases from J, with 17 bases in between. The CDR3 loop is CAWARGAALYGYTF. CDR3 coding DNA: TGTGCCTGGGCCCGAGGCGCTGCCCTCTATGGCTACACCTTC.

The V call is TRBV6-1, the J call TRBJ1-2, with D tentatively TRBD1 (5 bases). Trimming removed 4 bases from V and 8 bases from J, with 17 bases in between. The CDR3 is made up of 14 amino acids. Germline values: CDR1 MNHNS, CDR2 SASEGT. The CDR3 here is CASSVRDRPTGYTF. The CDR3 DNA reads as TGTGCCAGCAGTGTAAGGGACCGCCCCACAGGCTACACCTTC.

The V gene is TRBV10-3, the J gene TRBJ1-1; weak D call: TRBD1 (6 bases). CDR3 size: 13 residues. V lost 4 bases to trimming and J lost 4 bases, with 10 bases between them. Germline CDR1 and CDR2: ENHRY and SYGVKD. The CDR3, as DNA: TGTGCCATCAGTGGGGTCAGGGGCACTGAAGCTTTCTTT. Its translation: CAISGVRGTEAFF.

V and J are TRBV7-2 and TRBJ2-7, with D hard to call. Trimming took off 1 base at V and 7 bases at J, with 14 bases between the two ends. Germline CDR1 reads SGHTA; CDR2 reads FQGNSA. The CDR3 spans 14 residues. Here the CDR3 DNA reads TGTGCCAGCAGCTTAGACCGGGCTGGGGATGAGCAGTACTTC. It encodes CASSLDRAGDEQYF.

V is TRBV28 and J is TRBJ2-7, with TRBD1 matching 9 bases. V dropped 7 bases and J dropped 0; count of bases not matched to a gene: 10. CDR1 is MDHEN and CDR2 is SYDVKM in the germline V gene. The CDR3 length is 16 residues. CDR3 sequence (DNA): TGTGCCAGCATTTCCCCTCCGGGACAGGGCTCCTACGAGCAGTACTTC. Translating gives CASISPPGQGSYEQYF.

The J gene is TRBJ2-5, the V gene TRBV28; TRBD2 is a possible D gene (6 bases). V was shortened by 6 bases and J by 5 bases, with 25 bases between the two germline ends. Germline V lookup: CDR1 MDHEN, CDR2 SYDVKM. The CDR3 is 17 amino acids. CDR3 nucleotide sequence: TGTGCCAGCAGACCTGGGGTGTTGGTCGAAGGGAGGGAGACCCAGTACTTC. Translating it yields CASRPGVLVEGRETQYF.

V and J are TRBV27 and TRBJ2-3, with D possibly TRBD2 on 6 matching bases. V was cut by 4 bases and J by 11 bases, with 22 bases left in between. The CDR3 runs 15 residues. Germline assignment: CDR1 MNHEY and CDR2 SMNVEV (reference sequence). This chain's CDR3 is CASSSPRRDSPKQYF. The CDR3 DNA follows: TGTGCCAGCAGTTCCCCCAGACGGGACTCCCCCAAGCAGTATTTT.

Comment on this clone: The junction differs from germline at one of its ends, possibly a read error. The chain has TRBV11-3 and TRBJ2-7, with TRBD1 matching 7 bases. Per the germline V gene, CDR1 is SGHNT and CDR2 is YENEEA. The length of the CDR3 is 12 residues. CDR3: CASSLDRDRVHF. CDR3 in DNA: TGTGCCAGCAGCTTAGATCGCGACAGGGTACACTTC.

This sequence joins TRBV5-4 and TRBJ2-1; 8 bases line up with TRBD2. Germline V gives CDR1 SGHNT, CDR2 YYREEE (reference sequence). The CDR3 runs to 17 residues. V shed 3 bases, J shed 10 bases, and the junction held 18 bases outside the gene matches. This CDR3 reads CASSSKTSGSKGGEQFF. CDR3 sequence (DNA): TGTGCCAGCAGCTCCAAAACGAGCGGGAGTAAGGGAGGAGAGCAGTTCTTC.

The chain joins TRBV2 to TRBJ1-4; perhaps TRBD1 as D (6 bases). Deletions cut 6 bases from V and 8 bases from J, with 16 bases between. The CDR3 sequence is 14 residues long. CDR1 is SNHLY and CDR2 is FYNNEI in the germline V gene. CDR3 sequence (DNA): TGTGCCAGCAGCGCTTACAGGGTGGGCGAAAAACTGTTTTTT. It translates to CASSAYRVGEKLFF.

In this sample, this clone turned up once. Other DNA sequences in the sample encode the same CDR3. This chain joins TRBV18 and TRBJ2-7, with 7 bases that match TRBD2. Unmatched junction bases numbered 7, after V lost 0 bases and J lost 2 bases. This CDR3 is 16 amino acids long. Germline-derived CDR1 and CDR2 are KGHSH and LQKENI. CDR3 sequence (DNA): TGTGCCAGCTCACCACCGGGGCTGGCGGGAGCCTACGAGCAGTACTTC. Its protein is CASSPPGLAGAYEQYF. Combining the CDR3 with reference TRBV18 and TRBJ2-7 gives the whole variable domain NAGVMQNPRHLVRRRGQEARLRCSPMKGHSHVYWYRQLPEEGLKFMVYLQKENIIDESGMPKERFSAEFPKEGPSILRIQQVVRGDSAAYFCASSPPGLAGAYEQYFGPGTRLTVT.

This chain connects TRBV7-3 to TRBJ2-2; D not resolved. The length of the CDR3 is 16 residues. Trimming cost V 2 bases and J 0 bases, with 10 bases left between them. CDR1 SGHTA and CDR2 FQGTGA come from the germline V gene. DNA of the CDR3: TGTGCCAGCAGCTTATCCGCCAGGTCGAACACCGGGGAGCTGTTTTTT. This translates into CASSLSARSNTGELFF.

This clone was detected once. The chain combines TRBV28 with TRBJ1-4; D not resolved. V shed 3 bases and J shed 8 bases, with 19 bases lying between them. The CDR3 is made up of 16 amino acids. The germline CDR1 and CDR2 sequences are MDHEN and SYDVKM. The chain's CDR3 is CASSFLDPVLGEKLFF. Written as DNA, the CDR3 is TGTGCCAGCAGTTTCCTAGACCCGGTGCTAGGGGAAAAACTGTTTTTT.

The V and J genes are TRBV10-3 and TRBJ2-2; 7 bases match TRBD1. V was pared by 5 bases and J by 4 bases, with 7 bases of the junction left unmatched. The CDR3 extends over 15 amino acids. From germline, CDR1 is ENHRY and CDR2 SYGVKD. CDR3 residues: CAISPPGDSTGELFF. The CDR3 region has the DNA TGTGCCATCAGTCCCCCTGGGGACAGCACCGGGGAGCTGTTTTTT.

This clone was counted between two and nine times. This rearrangement joins TRBV28 to TRBJ1-1, with a possible D match to TRBD1 (6 bases). The V end was cut by 7 bases, the J end by 4 bases, with 10 bases between. This CDR3 region has 12 residues. Germline V gene lookup returns CDR1 MDHEN and CDR2 SYDVKM. CDR3 DNA: TGTGCCAGCATTTTCAGGGGCACTGAAGCTTTCTTT. Amino acids: CASIFRGTEAFF. The full variable domain, with the rest looked up from reference TRBV28 and TRBJ1-1, is DVKVTQSSRYLVKRTGEKVFLECVQDMDHENMFWYRQDPGLGLRLIYFSYDVKMKEKGDIPEGYSVSREKKERFSLILESASTNQTSMYLCASIFRGTEAFFGQGTRLTVV.

As to this clone: Other DNA sequences in this specimen translate into the identical CDR3. The chain recombines TRBV27 with TRBJ1-5; 10 bases are shared with TRBD1. The CDR3 is made up of 16 amino acids. The junction had 4 bases not matched to a gene; V was cut back by 3 bases and J by 2 bases. The germline V gene encodes CDR1 MNHEY and CDR2 SMNVEV (reference sequence). CDR3 in DNA: TGTGCCAGCAGTTTGTACGGGACAGGGGGCAATCAGCCCCAGCATTTT. Protein product: CASSLYGTGGNQPQHF.

This chain joins TRBV7-3 and TRBJ1-1; unclear D gene. The CDR3 totals 14 residues. CDR1 SGHTA and CDR2 FQGTGA come from the germline V gene. The V gene lost 5 bases and the J gene lost 2 bases, with 12 bases spanning the gap. The CDR3 DNA is TGTGCCAGCAGCCCCTTTGTTGGAAACACTGAAGCTTTCTTT. This translates into CASSPFVGNTEAFF. The full variable domain, in which reference TRBV7-3 and TRBJ1-1 provide the parts outside the CDR3, is GAGVSQTPSNKVTEKGKYVELRCDPISGHTALYWYRQSLGQGPEFLIYFQGTGAADDSGLPNDRFFAVRPEGSVSTLKIQRTERGDSAVYLCASSPFVGNTEAFFGQGTRLTVV.

The chain combines TRBV2 with TRBJ2-3; D possibly corresponds to TRBD1 (5 bases). Germline CDR1 and CDR2: SNHLY and FYNNEI. Trimming took off 4 bases at V and 4 bases at J, with 18 bases between the two ends. The CDR3 is made up of 16 amino acids. The CDR3 region is CASSVLAVQGADTQYF. In DNA form, the CDR3 reads TGTGCCAGCAGTGTCTTGGCGGTTCAGGGCGCAGATACGCAGTATTTT.